This TCR beta chain was identified in a study of cytomegalovirus exposure and HLA in healthy donors. Whole-study context: Within the Caucasian-associated ancestry cluster were around 81% of the roughly 360 genotyped donors. Study findings and constraints: Later analysis showed most CMV-associated TCR beta chains appearing HLA-restricted. Later analysis associated a missense DCLRE1C variant with TCR beta V- and J-gene trimming.

V lost 3 bases to trimming and J lost 7 bases; unmatched junction nucleotides: 4. The CDR3 loop spans 16 amino acids. The V gene's germline CDR1 is SGHTA and CDR2 FQGNSA. As concerns this clone: Its antigen is unknown.

Primers: 60 Vbeta forward and 13 Jbeta reverse. Sequencing used immunoSEQ multiplex PCR; TCRdb keeps in-frame clones, though not all of them. Of 150,000 to 250,000 clones in the sample, 82% were seen once. The clonotype comes from a woman between 45 and 65 years old in good health and CMV-seropositive. The chain carries TRBV7-2 and TRBJ1-6; TRBD1 matches 12 bases. Sequencing was done on a sample of PBMCs. This CDR3 is CASSFRDRGQNSPLHF. CDR3 bases: TGTGCCAGCAGCTTCCGGGACAGGGGGCAGAATTCACCCCTCCACTTT.